This entry concerns a single TCR beta chain. Its specificity is not known. The V gene's germline CDR1 is LNHDA and CDR2 SQIVND (reference sequence). The CDR3 is 15 amino acids. Trimming removed 3 bases from V and 2 bases from J; junction bases left unmatched: 5. This entry comes from a study of cytomegalovirus exposure and HLA in healthy donors. Study-level findings and limits: Among TCR sequences, most were rare, though some public TCRs appeared in many donors. Reports credit the classifier with highly specific, highly sensitive diagnosis of cytomegalovirus status. The authors enumerated over 150 TCR beta chains as linked to cytomegalovirus.

TCRdb keeps only in-frame clones here, not all; method: immunoSEQ multiplex PCR. This table has roughly 52,000 clones, around 93% appearing once. The source material was PBMCs. V usage is TRBV19 and J usage is TRBJ2-3, with 7 positions matching TRBD2. The receptor was derived from a woman younger than 35 in good health and CMV-seropositive. The CDR3 spells CASSIGGGNTDTQYF. Here the CDR3 DNA reads TGTGCCAGTAGTATTGGCGGGGGTAACACAGATACGCAGTATTTT.